This T cell receptor beta chain originates from a study of blood T cell repertoires in COVID-19. For the study at large: The origin of the acute and convalescent COVID-19 samples was the United States, Italy and Spain.

Germline V CDR1 and CDR2: LNHDA, SQIVND (reference sequence). The CDR3 sequence is 15 residues long. V was cut by 8 bases and J by 6 bases, with 19 bases left in between. Here immunoSEQ multiplex PCR was the method, and the copy in TCRdb shows in-frame clones only, minus some. The table shows 75,000 to 100,000 clones, with approximately 78% occurring only once. V is TRBV19 and J is TRBJ2-2; no clear D. The specimen was peripheral blood. The receptor was derived from a man aged 50 to 59 with active or convalescent COVID-19. The CDR3 DNA is TGTGCCAGTGGAGAGACGGCAGCAGCCCCCGGGGAGCTGTTTTTT. This translates into CASGETAAAPGELFF.